Below are 2 T cell receptor beta chains sequenced from a single sample in a study of beta chain features in type 1 diabetes. General study findings and limits: TCRB CDR3s from Type 1 diabetes patients were moderately but significantly shorter in all four CD4+ subsets.

Their antigens remain unidentified. TCRB transcripts that were expressed got sequenced, as all of the isolated RNA had been reverse transcribed. Sequenced by immunoSEQ multiplex PCR; TCRdb stores in-frame clones only, minus some. The repertoire holds over 200,000 clones, with about a tenth as singletons. Input material: naive CD4+ T cells from blood. The receptors derive from a young man with type 1 diabetes.

In this sample, this clone turned up a few times. The chain has TRBV11-2 and TRBJ2-1; TRBD2 aligns across 8 bases. This CDR3 region has 16 residues. In germline, CDR1 is SGHAT, CDR2 FQNNGV. Trimming at V came to 3 bases and at J to 0 bases, leaving 4 bases not matched to a gene. CDR3 sequence reads: CASSFGSGSSYNEQFF. CDR3 sequence (DNA): TGTGCCAGCAGCTTTGGGAGCGGGAGCTCCTACAATGAGCAGTTCTTC.

This clone was found a few times. The V and J genes are TRBV28 and TRBJ2-3, with TRBD1 as a possible D gene (6 bases). Germline CDR1 MDHEN, CDR2 SYDVKM. The CDR3 is 11 amino acids. With 5 bases removed from V and 10 bases from J, the gap between germline ends came to 10 bases. In DNA, the CDR3 is TGTGCCAGCAGTCATACAGGGTCGCAGTATTTT. This codes for CASSHTGSQYF. Supplemented by reference TRBV28 and TRBJ2-3, the full variable domain reads DVKVTQSSRYLVKRTGEKVFLECVQDMDHENMFWYRQDPGLGLRLIYFSYDVKMKEKGDIPEGYSVSREKKERFSLILESASTNQTSMYLCASSHTGSQYFGPGTRLTVL.